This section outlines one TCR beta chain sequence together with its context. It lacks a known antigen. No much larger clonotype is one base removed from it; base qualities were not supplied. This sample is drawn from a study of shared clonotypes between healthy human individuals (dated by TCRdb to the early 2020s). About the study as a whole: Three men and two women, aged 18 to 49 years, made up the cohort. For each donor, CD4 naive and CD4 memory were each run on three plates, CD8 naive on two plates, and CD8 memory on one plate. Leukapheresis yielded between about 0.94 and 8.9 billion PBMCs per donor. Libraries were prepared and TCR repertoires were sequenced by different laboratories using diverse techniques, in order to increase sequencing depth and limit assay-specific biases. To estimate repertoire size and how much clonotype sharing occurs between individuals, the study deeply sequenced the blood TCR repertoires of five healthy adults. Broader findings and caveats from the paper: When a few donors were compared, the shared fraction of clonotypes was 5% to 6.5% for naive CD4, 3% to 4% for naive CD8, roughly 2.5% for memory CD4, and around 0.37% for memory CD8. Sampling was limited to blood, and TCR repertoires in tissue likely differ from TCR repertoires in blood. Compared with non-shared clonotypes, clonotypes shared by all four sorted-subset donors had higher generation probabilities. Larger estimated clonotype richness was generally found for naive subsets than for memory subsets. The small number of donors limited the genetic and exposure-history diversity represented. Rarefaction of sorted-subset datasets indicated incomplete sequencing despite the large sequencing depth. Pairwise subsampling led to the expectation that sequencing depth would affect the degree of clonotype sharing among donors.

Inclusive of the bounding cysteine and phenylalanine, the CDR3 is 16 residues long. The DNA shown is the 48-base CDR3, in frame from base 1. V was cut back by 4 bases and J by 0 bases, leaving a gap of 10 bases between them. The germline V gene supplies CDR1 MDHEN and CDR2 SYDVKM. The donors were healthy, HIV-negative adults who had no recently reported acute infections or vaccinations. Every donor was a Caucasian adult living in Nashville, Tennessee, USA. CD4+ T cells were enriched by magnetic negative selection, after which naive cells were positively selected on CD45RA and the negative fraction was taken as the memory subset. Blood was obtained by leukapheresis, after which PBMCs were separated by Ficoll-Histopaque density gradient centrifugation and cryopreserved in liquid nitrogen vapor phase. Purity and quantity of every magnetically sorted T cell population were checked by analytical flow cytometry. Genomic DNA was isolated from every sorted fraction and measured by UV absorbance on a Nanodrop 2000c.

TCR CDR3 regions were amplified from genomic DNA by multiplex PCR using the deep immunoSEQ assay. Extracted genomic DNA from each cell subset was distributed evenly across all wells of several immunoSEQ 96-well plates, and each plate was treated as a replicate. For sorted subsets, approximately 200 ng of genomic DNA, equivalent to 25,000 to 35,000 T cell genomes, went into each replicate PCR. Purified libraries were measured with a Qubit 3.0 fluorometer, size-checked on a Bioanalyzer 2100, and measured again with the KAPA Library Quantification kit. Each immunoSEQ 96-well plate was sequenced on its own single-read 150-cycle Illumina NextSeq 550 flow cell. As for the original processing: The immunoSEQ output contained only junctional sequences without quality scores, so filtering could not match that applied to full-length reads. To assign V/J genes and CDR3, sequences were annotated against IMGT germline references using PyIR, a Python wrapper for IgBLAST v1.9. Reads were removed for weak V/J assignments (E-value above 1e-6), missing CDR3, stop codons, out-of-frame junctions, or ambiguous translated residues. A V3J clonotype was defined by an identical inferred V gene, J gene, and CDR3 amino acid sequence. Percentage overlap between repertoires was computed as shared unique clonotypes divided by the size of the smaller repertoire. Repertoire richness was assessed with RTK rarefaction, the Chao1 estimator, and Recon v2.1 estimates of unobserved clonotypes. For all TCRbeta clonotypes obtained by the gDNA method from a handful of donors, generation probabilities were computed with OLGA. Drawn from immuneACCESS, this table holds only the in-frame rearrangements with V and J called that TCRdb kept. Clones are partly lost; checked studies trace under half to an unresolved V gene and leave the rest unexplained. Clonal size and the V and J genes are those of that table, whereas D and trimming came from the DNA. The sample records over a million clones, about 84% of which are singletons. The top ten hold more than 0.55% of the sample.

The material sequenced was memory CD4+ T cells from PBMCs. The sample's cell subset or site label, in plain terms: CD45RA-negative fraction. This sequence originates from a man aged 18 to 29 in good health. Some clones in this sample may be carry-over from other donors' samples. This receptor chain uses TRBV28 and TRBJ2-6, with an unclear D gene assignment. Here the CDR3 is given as CASSYIISSGANVLTF. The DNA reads TGTGCCAGCAGTTACATAATCAGCTCTGGGGCCAACGTCCTGACTTTC. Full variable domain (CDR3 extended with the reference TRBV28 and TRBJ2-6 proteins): DVKVTQSSRYLVKRTGEKVFLECVQDMDHENMFWYRQDPGLGLRLIYFSYDVKMKEKGDIPEGYSVSREKKERFSLILESASTNQTSMYLCASSYIISSGANVLTFGAGSRLTVL.